This T cell receptor beta chain was captured by sequencing in a study of vaccination effects on CD4 cells after COVID-19. This CDR3 has 14 residues. The germline gives CDR1 SGHTA, CDR2 FQGNSA. V was trimmed by 4 bases and J by 5 bases, leaving 12 bases between them. Viral peptide pool expansion of antigen-specific CD4+ T cells preceded sequencing in the ViraFEST assay. At the end of 10 days of culture, CD4+ T cells were isolated. Confirmation by PCR established that the person had SARS-CoV-2 infection between March and December 2020. As regards this clone: Its antigen is undetermined.

Assay used: immunoSEQ multiplex PCR; TCRdb lists only in-frame clones, some missing. Counted here are about 45,000 clones, approximately 70% occurring once; the ten biggest clones make up more than 30%. The rearrangement links TRBV7-2 to TRBJ2-1; D remains unclear. This clonotype was sampled from a human donor who had a prior SARS-CoV-2 infection. Sequencing was performed on CD4+ T cells from PBMCs cultured with a peptide pool, taken before COVID-19 vaccination. The CDR3 loop is CASSSGHYHNEQFF. CDR3 DNA: TGTGCCAGCAGCTCGGGCCACTACCACAATGAGCAGTTCTTC.